This T cell receptor (beta chain) was identified in a study of blood T cell repertoires in COVID-19. V was shortened by 4 bases and J by 0 bases, with 16 bases between the two germline ends. This CDR3 has 17 residues. Germline V gene sequence: CDR1 MDHEN, CDR2 SYDVKM. Sequenced by immunoSEQ multiplex PCR; TCRdb stores in-frame clones only, minus some. The data hold about 150,000 clones, with approximately 85% observed a single time. The clonotype originates from a man between 60 and 70 years old with COVID-19, enrolled during active disease. The sample was peripheral blood. The rearrangement uses TRBV28 and TRBJ1-3, with no clear D. CDR3 region: CASSYAGSTSSGNTIYF. Here the CDR3 DNA reads TGTGCCAGCAGTTATGCCGGGTCCACAAGCTCTGGAAACACCATATATTTT.